The 4 T cell receptor beta chains listed next were all sequenced from one sample in a study of human T cells and chemical hapten exposure. Time point of the sample: patch test 1, 2 weeks after DPC sensitization. Treatment in this sample: therapeutic diphenylcyclopropenone sensitization with weekly scalp DPC. TCRdb recomputed calls from the RACE reads with MiXCR, one row per CDR3 protein. Among more than 150,000 distinct CDR3 sequences listed, 13% to 15% were seen once. The sequencing used whole blood, collected in connection with sensitization to the hapten diphenylcyclopropenone (DPC). These receptors were obtained from a woman in her thirties with alopecia areata. Some clones in this sample may be carry-over from other donors' samples.

The rearrangement links TRBV20-1 to TRBJ2-1; 7 positions agree with TRBD2. The CDR3 consists of 13 residues. Looked up from germline, CDR1 is DFQATT and CDR2 is SNEGSKA (reference sequence). J lost 7 bases, V lost 2 bases, and 5 bases had no gene match. The CDR3 nucleotides read TGCAGTGCTAGACTTCCGGGACTAAATGAGCAGTTCTTC. This codes for CSARLPGLNEQFF.

Concerning this clonotype itself: In this CDR3 the conserved last residue, phenylalanine or tryptophan, is missing, so a read error is likely. Because the CDR3's place on the DNA is in doubt, the DNA is left out and the CDR3 is given as listed by TCRdb. This rearrangement joins TRBV25-1 to TRBJ2-7. CDR1 and CDR2 (germline): MGHDK, SYGVNS. The CDR3 has 13 residues if both end residues are counted. The CDR3 spells CASSEETSLKAYS.

This clonotype was found many times. This chain joins TRBV20-1 and TRBJ1-6, with D unclear. The CDR3 consists of 13 residues. Germline CDR1 reads DFQATT; CDR2 reads SNEGSKA (reference sequence). Trimming took off 5 bases at V and 7 bases at J, with 12 bases between the two ends. The CDR3 sequence: CSAQVGVNSPLHF. The CDR3 DNA sequence: TGCAGTGCTCAGGTCGGGGTCAATTCACCCCTCCACTTT.

This clonotype was recorded many times. The chain has TRBV10-3 and TRBJ1-5; no firm D call. Trimming removed 9 bases from V and 4 bases from J, with 10 bases in between. This CDR3 is 12 amino acids long. Per the germline V gene, CDR1 is ENHRY and CDR2 is SYGVKD. The CDR3 protein is CAIRNPNQPQHF. CDR3 bases: TGTGCCATACGAAATCCAAATCAGCCCCAGCATTTT.